This is a list of T cell receptor beta chains from one sample in a study of cytomegalovirus exposure and HLA in healthy donors. Clones were read by immunoSEQ multiplex PCR, and TCRdb kept only the in-frame ones, dropping some. The sample yields roughly 160,000 clones, 70% to 90% seen once. The sample taken for sequencing was PBMCs. These receptor sequences come from a man aged 25-40 years in good health and CMV-seropositive. Each CDR3 is given with its conserved first and last residue. A D gene is named only where the DNA matches it firmly. Not all rows give a size; the values are once, few, many and, for expanded clones, a class.

D	V	J	size	DNA	CDR3
-	TRBV19	TRBJ1-2	-	TGTGCCAGTCGATCGGAGGGACGTGCCATCTATGGCTACACCTTC	CASRSEGRAIYGYTF
-	TRBV15	TRBJ1-4	few	TGTGCCACCAAGAGTAGGGGAACTAATGAAAAACTGTTTTTT	CATKSRGTNEKLFF
-	TRBV7-2	TRBJ1-2	-	TGTGCCAGCAGCTTAGGAGGAAATGGCTACACCTTC	CASSLGGNGYTF
-	TRBV7-2	TRBJ2-5	few	TGTGCCAGCAGCCTGCAAGAGACCCAGTACTTC	CASSLQETQYF
TRBD1	TRBV27	TRBJ2-7	-	TGTGCCAGCGCCCAGACAGGGTGGTACGAGCAGCACTTC	CASAQTGWYEQHF
-	TRBV6-1	TRBJ2-4	-	TGTGCCAGCAGTGATTCTGGGGCAGGGAAGATCGGCGGTTACTTC	CASSDSGAGKIGGYF
TRBD1	TRBV9	TRBJ1-5	-	TGTGCCAGCAGCGGCGGGACAGGGGATCAGCCCCAGCATTTT	CASSGGTGDQPQHF
-	TRBV18	TRBJ1-4	-	TGTGCCAGCTCACTCCGACAGGATAATGAAAAACTGTTTTTT	CASSLRQDNEKLFF
TRBD2	TRBV11-3	TRBJ2-1	-	TGTGCCAGCAGCTCTGGACTAGCGGGAGAAGCGGAGTTCAATGAGCAGTTCTTC	CASSSGLAGEAEFNEQFF
TRBD1	TRBV27	TRBJ2-7	once	TGTGCCAGCAGTGGACACTGGACAGGCAGCTCCTACGAGCAGTACTTC	CASSGHWTGSSYEQYF
TRBD1	TRBV6-5	TRBJ1-2	-	TGTGCCAGCAGTTACTCCCCGGGACAGCACTATGGCTACACCTTC	CASSYSPGQHYGYTF
-	TRBV7-9	TRBJ1-4	-	TGTGCCAGCAGCTTAGTCGGGAATGAAAAACTGTTTTTT	CASSLVGNEKLFF
-	TRBV16	TRBJ2-7	-	TGTGCCAGCAGCCAAGGGCGGGAAAGCTCCTACGAGCAGTACTTC	CASSQGRESSYEQYF
-	TRBV11-2	TRBJ2-1	-	TGTGCCAGCAGCCCTTTAGGGGCGGGGCCCTACAATGAGCAGTTCTTC	CASSPLGAGPYNEQFF
TRBD2	TRBV19	TRBJ2-1	-	TGTGCCAGTAGTATGGGCGGGAGCGTCTACAATGAGCAGTTCTTC	CASSMGGSVYNEQFF
-	TRBV6-5	TRBJ2-2	-	TGTGCCAGCAGTTACTCGACCTATCGGGGCGGGGAGCTGTTTTTT	CASSYSTYRGGELFF
TRBD1	TRBV27	TRBJ1-3	-	TGTGCCAGCAGTCCCCCCGGGACAGGGAGGATTGGAAACACCATATATTTT	CASSPPGTGRIGNTIYF
-	TRBV5-1	TRBJ1-1	few	TGCGCCAGCAGCCATCAGGAGAACACTGAAGCTTTCTTT	CASSHQENTEAFF
TRBD2	TRBV27	TRBJ2-3	-	TGTGCCAGCAGTTTGGGGACTAGCCAGTATTTT	CASSLGTSQYF
TRBD2	TRBV19	TRBJ2-1	-	TGTGCCAGTAGTATAGTTGGACTAGCGGGGTACAATGAGCAGTTCTTC	CASSIVGLAGYNEQFF
TRBD1	TRBV5-1	TRBJ1-1	once	TGCGCCAGCAGTCAGCTACAGGGGGACACTGAAGCTTTCTTT	CASSQLQGDTEAFF
TRBD1	TRBV5-1	TRBJ1-3	-	TGCGCCAGCAGCTTGGGGGACAGCACTGGAAACACCATATATTTT	CASSLGDSTGNTIYF
TRBD2	TRBV5-5	TRBJ2-7	-	TGTGCCAGCAGCTTCTCTGCCCTAGCGGGGAAAGGAGAGCAGTACTTC	CASSFSALAGKGEQYF
-	TRBV7-9	TRBJ1-2	-	TGTGCCAGCAGCTTACAGGAAATCTATGGCTACACCTTC	CASSLQEIYGYTF
TRBD2	TRBV4-1	TRBJ2-1	-	TGCGCCAGCAGCCAAGATCTGCTAGCGGGGAGAAATGAGCAGTTCTTC	CASSQDLLAGRNEQFF
-	TRBV10-3	TRBJ2-1	-	TGTGCCATCAGCGATGACCCCCCTGGACAGAGGCAGTTCTTC	CAISDDPPGQRQFF
TRBD1	TRBV5-5	TRBJ1-1	-	TGTGCCAGCAGCCAGGGGGGTGACAGACGGAAAACTGAAGCTTTCTTT	CASSQGGDRRKTEAFF
TRBD2	TRBV2	TRBJ2-4	-	TGTGCCAGCAGGCAAATCCCGGGACTAAAAAACATTCAGTACTTC	CASRQIPGLKNIQYF
TRBD2	TRBV7-9	TRBJ2-7	-	TGTTCCAGCAGCCGCTTAGCGGGAGGGTTGGAGCAGTACTTC	CSSSRLAGGLEQYF
-	TRBV5-4	TRBJ1-1	few	TGTGCCAGCAGCCGAAGGCCAGGGGACCGCTACCCCACTGAAGCTTTCTTT	CASSRRPGDRYPTEAFF
-	TRBV7-9	TRBJ2-1	-	TGTGCCAGCAGCCTCCCGGGTGAGAAGCAGTTCTTC	CASSLPGEKQFF
-	TRBV7-9	TRBJ2-6	-	TGTTCCTGCGAAGTCTCTGGGGCCAACGTCCTGACTTTC	CSCEVSGANVLTF
TRBD2	TRBV18	TRBJ2-1	-	TGTGCCAGCTCACCCGGGACTAGCGGGAGAAGTGAGCAGTTCTTC	CASSPGTSGRSEQFF
-	TRBV5-4	TRBJ2-5	-	TGTGCCAGCAGCTTGTATCTAGAGACCCAGTACTTC	CASSLYLETQYF
-	TRBV5-4	TRBJ1-1	-	TGTGCCAGCGAAGAGGGAGGGGCGGCTGAAGCTTTCTTT	CASEEGGAAEAFF
TRBD2	TRBV5-4	TRBJ2-2	-	TGTGCCAGCAGCTTCGGAGCGGGATGGGTCACCGGGGAGCTGTTTTTT	CASSFGAGWVTGELFF
-	TRBV29-1	TRBJ1-1	-	TGCAGCGTTGTGGACAGCCCAGGACCGAGATTTGGCACTGAAGCTTTCTTT	CSVVDSPGPRFGTEAFF
TRBD1	TRBV4-3	TRBJ2-1	-	TGCGCCAGCAGCCAGGGGGTCCCGGGACAGGAAGGAAATGAGCAGTTCTTC	CASSQGVPGQEGNEQFF
TRBD2	TRBV4-1	TRBJ2-7	once	TGCGCCAGCAGCGACGGACTAGCGTTAGGAATCTACGAGCAGTACTTC	CASSDGLALGIYEQYF
TRBD1	TRBV19	TRBJ2-7	-	TGTGCCAGCCAGGGGGATTTCTACGAGCAGTACTTC	CASQGDFYEQYF
-	TRBV7-9	TRBJ2-7	-	TGTGCCAGCAGCTTGTTACAGGGCGGGGGCGAGCAGTACTTC	CASSLLQGGGEQYF
-	TRBV6-6	TRBJ2-7	once	TGTGCCAGCGCGAAGGGGCAGTCCTACGAGCAGTACTTC	CASAKGQSYEQYF
TRBD1	TRBV7-2	TRBJ2-2	-	TGTGCCAGCAGCTTAGCCCTGGGACAGGGCACCGGGGAGCTGTTTTTT	CASSLALGQGTGELFF
-	TRBV5-1	TRBJ2-7	-	TGCGCCAGCAGCTTGGGAGCTTACGAGCAGTACTTC	CASSLGAYEQYF
-	TRBV5-6	TRBJ2-7	-	TGTGCCAGTCAGCTTGGGACCGGGACTTCCTACGAGCAGTACTTC	CASQLGTGTSYEQYF
TRBD1	TRBV5-1	TRBJ2-7	-	TGCGCCAGCACCCCGGTGGGACAGGTTAGCTACGAGCAGTACTTC	CASTPVGQVSYEQYF
TRBD1	TRBV7-3	TRBJ2-5	-	TGTGCCAGCAGCTCCTCGGGACAGGGGGAGACCCAGTACTTC	CASSSSGQGETQYF
TRBD1	TRBV5-1	TRBJ1-2	-	TGCGCCAGCAGCGCCTCGGGACAGGGCTATGGCTACACCTTC	CASSASGQGYGYTF
-	TRBV11-2	TRBJ1-2	-	TGTGCCAGCAGCTTCACAGGGAGTGGCTACACCTTC	CASSFTGSGYTF
-	TRBV7-6	TRBJ2-1	-	TGTGCCAGCAGCTTAAGTCCGGGGGACTCGGAGCAGTTCTTC	CASSLSPGDSEQFF
-	TRBV5-4	TRBJ2-3	-	TGTGCCAGCAGCGGAACAGGGGGAGCGGGGACAGATACGCAGTATTTT	CASSGTGGAGTDTQYF
TRBD1	TRBV27	TRBJ2-1	once	TGTGCCAGCAGTTCCGGGACAGAAACGTACAATGAGCAGTTCTTC	CASSSGTETYNEQFF